This T cell receptor beta chain is drawn from a study of CD8+ T cells in alopecia areata. Once RNA had been extracted, it was reverse transcribed into cDNA to act as the sequencing template. Sequencing used immunoSEQ multiplex PCR; TCRdb keeps in-frame clones, though not all of them. The sample holds 75,000 to 100,000 clones, 40% to 45% seen once. After removal of 7 bases from V and 2 bases from J, the junction contained 7 bases not matched to a gene. Germline CDR1 and CDR2: SQVTM and ANQGSEA. The CDR3 has 14 residues. The V call is TRBV29-1, the J call TRBJ1-1; 10 bases align to TRBD1. Sequencing used CD4+ T cells sorted from blood. The clonotype originates from a human donor with alopecia areata. Here the CDR3 reads CSARRTGGNTEAFF. CDR3 DNA sequence: TGCAGCGCCCGTCGGACAGGGGGAAACACTGAAGCTTTCTTT. The full variable domain, completed using reference TRBV29-1 and TRBJ1-1, is SAVISQKPSRDICQRGTSLTIQCQVDSQVTMMFWYRQQPGQSLTLIATANQGSEATYESGFVIDKFPISRPNLTFSTLTVSNMSPEDSSIYLCSARRTGGNTEAFFGQGTRLTVV.